One sample yielded the 18 T cell receptor beta chains listed below, sequenced in a study of blood T cell repertoires in COVID-19 (dated by TCRdb to 2019 to 2021). The library was generated by the immunoSEQ multiplex PCR assay. TCRdb obtained this table from immuneACCESS and retained in-frame rearrangements with V and J assigned. These tables miss some clones; where compared with another copy, unresolved V genes account for less than half of the shortfall, and the remainder is unexplained. The sample table shows some 320,000 clones, and around nine tenths are seen once. Around 3.9% of the sample goes to the ten largest clones. Input material: PBMCs or T cells enriched from blood (not recorded which). These receptors originate from a woman under 40 who had been exposed to COVID-19.

This clone has a handful of counts. This chain joins TRBV2 and TRBJ2-2, with 12 positions matching TRBD1. Per germline, CDR1 SNHLY and CDR2 FYNNEI. The CDR3 covers 15 residues. The V gene end was trimmed by 6 bases and the J gene end by 8 bases; junction bases not matched to a gene: 7. The DNA of the CDR3 is TGTGCCAGCAGATGGGACAGGGGGCGTGAGGGGGAGCTGTTTTTT. As protein: CASRWDRGREGELFF.

The CDR3 DNA follows: TGTGCCAGCAGCTCGAAGACAGGGACCGGTGTAAGCTACACCTTC. Protein sequence: CASSSKTGTGVSYTF. The J gene is TRBJ1-2, the V gene TRBV7-6; 7 bases are a match to TRBD1. Germline V gene sequence: CDR1 SGHVS, CDR2 FNYEAQ. V shed 4 bases and J 9 bases; nucleotides not matched to a gene: 14. The CDR3 is made up of 15 amino acids. Together with reference TRBV7-6 and TRBJ1-2, the CDR3 gives the full variable domain: GAGVSQSPRYKVTKRGQDVALRCDPISGHVSLYWYRQALGQGPEFLTYFNYEAQQDKSGLPNDRFSAERPEGSISTLTIQRTEQRDSAMYRCASSSKTGTGVSYTFGSGTRLTVV.

The chain joins TRBV27 to TRBJ2-4, with D maybe TRBD1 (5 bases). This CDR3 region has 15 residues. Looked up from germline, CDR1 is MNHEY and CDR2 is SMNVEV (reference sequence). Trimming cost V 0 bases and J 6 bases, with 12 bases left between them. CDR3: CASSLSLGQGNIQYF. The CDR3 nucleotides read TGTGCCAGCAGTTTATCGTTGGGGCAAGGAAACATTCAGTACTTC.

The J gene is TRBJ2-5, the V gene TRBV9; 9 bases line up with TRBD1. The CDR3 has 16 residues. V shed 0 bases and J 4 bases; nucleotides not matched to a gene: 7. Per germline, CDR1 SGDLS and CDR2 YYNGEE. CDR3 region: CASSVGTGGALETQYF. The CDR3 nucleotides read TGTGCCAGCAGCGTAGGAACAGGGGGCGCCTTAGAGACCCAGTACTTC.

This clone occurred once. The gene calls are TRBV15 and TRBJ2-5; 8 bases line up with TRBD1. This CDR3 has 19 amino acids. The V gene end was trimmed by 0 bases and the J gene end by 3 bases; junction bases not matched to a gene: 15. CDR1 LNHNV and CDR2 YYDKDF come from the germline V gene (reference sequence). This CDR3 is CATSRDRVSGQGFEETQYF. The CDR3 region has the DNA TGTGCCACCAGCAGAGATAGAGTGTCAGGACAGGGTTTTGAAGAGACCCAGTACTTC. Based on the CDR3 plus reference TRBV15 and TRBJ2-5, the full variable domain is DAMVIQNPRYQVTQFGKPVTLSCSQTLNHNVMYWYQQKSSQAPKLLFHYYDKDFNNEADTPDNFQSRRPNTSFCFLDIRSPGLGDTAMYLCATSRDRVSGQGFEETQYFGPGTRLLVL.

The chain is built from TRBV5-4 and TRBJ2-5; 9 nucleotides match TRBD2. The CDR3 length is 15 residues. The V gene's germline CDR1 is SGHNT and CDR2 YYREEE (reference sequence). Losses at the gene ends were 4 bases for V and 5 bases for J; bases not matched to a gene: 9. For the CDR3, the DNA is TGTGCCAGCAGCCCTCGCGGGGGGGCAGGTGAGACCCAGTACTTC. It encodes CASSPRGGAGETQYF.

This sequence joins TRBV6-6 and TRBJ2-5; TRBD1 matches 8 bases. Germline trimming cut 4 bases from V and 1 base from J; bases unmatched to any gene: 2. Germline CDR1 MNHNY, CDR2 SVGAGI (reference sequence). The CDR3 covers 14 residues. The DNA for the CDR3 is TGTGCCAGCAGTTTGACAGGGGTCCAAGAGACCCAGTACTTC. It encodes CASSLTGVQETQYF.

The rearrangement joins TRBV7-3 to TRBJ2-7; TRBD1 aligns across 8 bases. Germline V gene lookup returns CDR1 SGHTA and CDR2 FQGTGA. This CDR3 has 14 amino acids. V dropped 5 bases and J dropped 5; count of bases not matched to a gene: 8. CDR3 in DNA: TGTGCCAGCAGCCCCACAGGGGGGATGGACGAGCAGTACTTC. It is translated as CASSPTGGMDEQYF.

This chain connects TRBV5-1 to TRBJ1-1; tentatively, D is TRBD1 (6 bases). This CDR3 is built from 16 residues. Germline lookup yields CDR1 SGHRS and CDR2 YFSETQ. Trimming pared 0 bases from V and 3 bases from J, leaving 15 bases between. This CDR3 is CASSLGLDSLDTEAFF. CDR3 in DNA: TGCGCCAGCAGCTTGGGGTTGGACAGCTTGGACACTGAAGCTTTCTTT.

The chain has TRBV7-8 and TRBJ1-2; 7 bases map to TRBD1. This CDR3 has 16 amino acids. From germline, CDR1 is SGHVS and CDR2 FQNEAQ. With V trimmed by 4 bases and J by 1 base, 9 bases remained unmatched. As DNA, the CDR3 is TGTGCCAGCAGCTCGTATTACAGGGGAGGTAACTATGGCTACACCTTC. Translating it yields CASSSYYRGGNYGYTF.

The chain uses TRBV19 and TRBJ2-3; the match to TRBD1 covers 8 bases. Germline V gene sequence: CDR1 LNHDA, CDR2 SQIVND (reference sequence). V lost 1 base to trimming and J lost 6 bases; unmatched junction nucleotides: 6. The CDR3 is made up of 15 amino acids. The CDR3 protein is CASSIASGGIDTQYF. CDR3 sequence (DNA): TGTGCCAGTAGTATAGCGTCAGGGGGCATTGATACGCAGTATTTT.

The chain joins TRBV2 to TRBJ1-2; 7 bases align to TRBD1. V was pared by 3 bases and J by 8 bases, with 6 bases of the junction left unmatched. Germline CDR1 and CDR2: SNHLY and FYNNEI. The CDR3 runs to 13 residues. The CDR3 sequence: CASSDDRDDGYTF. The DNA for the CDR3 is TGTGCCAGCAGTGACGACAGGGATGACGGCTACACCTTC.

The V call is TRBV7-7, the J call TRBJ2-2; 13 nucleotides align to TRBD2. Germline V gene data show CDR1 as SSHAT and CDR2 as FNYEAQ (reference sequence). The CDR3 has 17 amino acids. Losses at the gene ends were 4 bases for V and 4 bases for J; bases not matched to a gene: 6. The CDR3, as DNA: TGTGCCAGCAGCTCAAGACTAGCGGGGGGTGTCACCGGGGAGCTGTTTTTT. Protein sequence: CASSSRLAGGVTGELFF. The full variable domain, completed using reference TRBV7-7 and TRBJ2-2, is GAGVSQSPRYKVTKRGQDVTLRCDPISSHATLYWYQQALGQGPEFLTYFNYEAQPDKSGLPSDRFSAERPEGSISTLTIQRTEQRDSAMYRCASSSRLAGGVTGELFFGEGSRLTVL.

V usage is TRBV4-2 and J usage is TRBJ2-1, with D possibly matching TRBD1 (6 bases). V was clipped by 4 bases and J by 5 bases, with 12 bases between them. CDR3 length: 14 amino acids. Germline CDR1 reads LGHNA; CDR2 reads YNFKEQ. The CDR3 here is CASSLRGKNNEQFF. The CDR3 nucleotides are TGTGCCAGCAGCCTGAGGGGGAAAAACAATGAGCAGTTCTTC.

This sequence joins TRBV2 and TRBJ2-1; D might be TRBD1 (5 bases). The CDR3 length is 13 residues. CDR1 is SNHLY and CDR2 is FYNNEI in the germline V gene. V was cut by 2 bases and J by 10 bases, with 12 bases left in between. CDR3 sequence reads: CASSERGRVEQFF. The CDR3 DNA reads as TGTGCCAGCAGTGAAAGGGGAAGAGTCGAGCAGTTCTTC.

This chain uses TRBV24-1 with TRBJ2-3, with 8 positions matching TRBD1. Germline V gene lookup returns CDR1 KGHDR and CDR2 SFDVKD. The CDR3 spans 13 residues. V trimming: 8 bases; J trimming: 4 bases; junction bases outside the gene matches: 4. The DNA of the CDR3 is TGTGCCACCACGGACAGGGAGGCAGATACGCAGTATTTT. Protein sequence: CATTDREADTQYF.

Only one count was recorded for this clone. The V call is TRBV27, the J call TRBJ1-2; 8 bases agree with TRBD1. Germline V gives CDR1 MNHEY, CDR2 SMNVEV (reference sequence). CDR3 length: 17 residues. V was clipped by 5 bases and J by 7 bases; unmatched bases: 18. The CDR3 loop is CASSPGPGTGTGGGYTF. DNA for the CDR3: TGTGCCAGCAGTCCTGGTCCCGGGACAGGCACCGGGGGTGGCTACACCTTC.

The count of this clone is one. The chain couples TRBV6-2 or TRBV6-3 to TRBJ2-1; 7 nucleotides match TRBD2. Germline V gene sequence: CDR1 MNHEY, CDR2 SVGEGT. The CDR3 sequence is 11 residues long. The ends lost 4 bases at V and 14 bases at J; junction bases unmatched: 5. The CDR3 nucleotides read TGTGCCAGCAGTTTGTCGGGGAGGGAGTTCTTC. It is translated as CASSLSGREFF.